Sequencing of this T cell receptor (beta chain) was carried out in a study of neurological immune-mediated disorders. V shed 10 bases, J shed 6 bases, and the junction held 5 bases outside the gene matches. The CDR3 length is 13 residues. CDR1 and CDR2 (germline): WSHSY, SAAADI. One entry per CDR3 protein results from TCRdb running MiXCR on the 5' RACE reads. The table shows about 55,000 distinct CDR3 sequences, with just under 4% occurring only once. This clonotype has ten or more counts. This clonotype originated in a woman aged 40 to 50 with multiple sclerosis. This rearrangement joins TRBV10-2 to TRBJ2-2; TRBD2 agrees at 10 bases. Specimen: CD4+ T cells from blood. The CDR3 region is CATKSGGAGELFF. CDR3 DNA: TGCGCCACCAAAAGCGGGGGGGCCGGGGAGCTGTTTTTT.